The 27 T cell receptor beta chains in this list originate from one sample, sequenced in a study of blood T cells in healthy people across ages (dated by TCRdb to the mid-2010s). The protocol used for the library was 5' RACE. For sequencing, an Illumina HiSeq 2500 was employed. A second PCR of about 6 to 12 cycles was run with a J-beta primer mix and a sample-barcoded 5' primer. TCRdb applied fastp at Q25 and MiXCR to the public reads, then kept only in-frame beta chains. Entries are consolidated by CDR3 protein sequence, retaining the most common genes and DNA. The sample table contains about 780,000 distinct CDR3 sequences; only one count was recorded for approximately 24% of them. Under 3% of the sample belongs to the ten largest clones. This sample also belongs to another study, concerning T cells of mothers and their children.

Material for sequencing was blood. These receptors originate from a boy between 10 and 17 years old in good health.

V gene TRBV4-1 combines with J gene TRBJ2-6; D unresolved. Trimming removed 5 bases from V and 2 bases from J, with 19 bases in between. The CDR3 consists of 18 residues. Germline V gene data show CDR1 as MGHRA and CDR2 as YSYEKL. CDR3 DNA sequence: TGCGCCAGCAGCGCACGTGAACACTTAAGGACTGGGGCCAACGTCCTGACTTTC. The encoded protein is CASSAREHLRTGANVLTF.

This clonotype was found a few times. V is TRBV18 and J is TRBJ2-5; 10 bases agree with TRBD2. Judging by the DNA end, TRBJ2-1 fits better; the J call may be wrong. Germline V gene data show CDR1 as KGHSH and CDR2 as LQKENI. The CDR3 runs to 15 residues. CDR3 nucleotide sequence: TGTGCCAGCTCCCTTCTAGCGGGGGTTACCAATGAGCAGTTCTTC. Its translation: CASSLLAGVTNEQFF.

The CDR3 spells CASSTPGPPEQFF. The DNA of the CDR3 is TGTGCCAGCAGCACCCCGGGCCCCCCCGAGCAGTTCTTC. The chain links TRBV7-9 to TRBJ2-5; no reliable D call. The J call is doubtful: the DNA matches TRBJ2-1 better. Per the germline V gene, CDR1 is SEHNR and CDR2 is FQNEAQ (reference sequence). This CDR3 has 13 amino acids.

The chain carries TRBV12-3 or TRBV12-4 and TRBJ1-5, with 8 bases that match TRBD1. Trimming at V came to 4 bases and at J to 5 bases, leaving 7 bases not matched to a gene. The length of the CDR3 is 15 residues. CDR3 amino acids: CASSSGTGGHQPQHF. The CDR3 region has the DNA TGTGCCAGCAGTTCAGGGACAGGAGGGCATCAGCCCCAGCATTTT.

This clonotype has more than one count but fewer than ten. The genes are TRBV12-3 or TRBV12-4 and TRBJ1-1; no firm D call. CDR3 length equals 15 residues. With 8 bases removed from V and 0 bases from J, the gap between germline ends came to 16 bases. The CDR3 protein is CASAPWEGLNTEAFF. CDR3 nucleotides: TGTGCCAGCGCCCCATGGGAGGGTTTGAACACTGAAGCTTTCTTT.

CDR3 protein: CASSPSFTDTQYF. CDR3 DNA sequence: TGTGCCAGCAGCCCGTCGTTCACAGATACGCAGTATTTT. J is TRBJ2-3 and V is TRBV7-3; D gene uncertain. The ends were cut back, 5 bases at V and 2 bases at J, with 8 bases in the middle. CDR1 SGHTA and CDR2 FQGTGA come from the germline V gene. CDR3 size: 13 residues.

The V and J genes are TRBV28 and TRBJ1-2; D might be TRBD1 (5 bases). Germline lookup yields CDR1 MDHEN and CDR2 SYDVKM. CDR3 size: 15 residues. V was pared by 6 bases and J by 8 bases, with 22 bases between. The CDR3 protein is CASSPGVGVLQGYTF. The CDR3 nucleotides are TGTGCCAGCAGCCCCGGGGTGGGGGTGCTTCAGGGCTACACCTTC.

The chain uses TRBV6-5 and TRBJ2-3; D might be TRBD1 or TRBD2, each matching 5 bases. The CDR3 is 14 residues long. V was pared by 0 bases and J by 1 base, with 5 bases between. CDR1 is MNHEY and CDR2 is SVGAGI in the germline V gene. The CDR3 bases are TGTGCCAGCAGTTACTCGGGGGGCACAGATACGCAGTATTTT. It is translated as CASSYSGGTDTQYF.

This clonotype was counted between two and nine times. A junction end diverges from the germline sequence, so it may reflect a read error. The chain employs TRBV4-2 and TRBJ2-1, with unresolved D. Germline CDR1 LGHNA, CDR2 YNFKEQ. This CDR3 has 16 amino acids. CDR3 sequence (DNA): TGTGCCAGCAGCCAAGAATCGGCGGCTATCTACAGTGAGCAGTTCTTC. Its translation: CASSQESAAIYSEQFF.

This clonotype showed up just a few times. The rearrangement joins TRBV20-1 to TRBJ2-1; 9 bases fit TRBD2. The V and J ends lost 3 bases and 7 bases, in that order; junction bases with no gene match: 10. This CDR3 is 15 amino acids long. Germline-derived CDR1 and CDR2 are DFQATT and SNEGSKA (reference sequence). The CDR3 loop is CSARDSAGGWNEQFF. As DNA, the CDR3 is TGCAGTGCTAGGGATTCAGCGGGGGGATGGAATGAGCAGTTCTTC.

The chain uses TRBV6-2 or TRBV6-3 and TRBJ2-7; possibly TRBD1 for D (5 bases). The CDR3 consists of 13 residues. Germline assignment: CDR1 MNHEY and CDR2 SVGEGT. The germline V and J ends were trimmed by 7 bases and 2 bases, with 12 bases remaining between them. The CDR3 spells CASNLGEAYEQYF. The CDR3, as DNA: TGTGCCAGCAACCTAGGGGAAGCCTACGAGCAGTACTTC.

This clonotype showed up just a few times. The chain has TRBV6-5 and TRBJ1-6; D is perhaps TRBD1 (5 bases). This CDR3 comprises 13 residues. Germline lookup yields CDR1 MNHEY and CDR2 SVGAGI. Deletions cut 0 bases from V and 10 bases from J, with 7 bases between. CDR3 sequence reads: CASSYSGPSPLHF. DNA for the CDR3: TGTGCCAGCAGTTACTCGGGGCCATCACCCCTCCACTTT.

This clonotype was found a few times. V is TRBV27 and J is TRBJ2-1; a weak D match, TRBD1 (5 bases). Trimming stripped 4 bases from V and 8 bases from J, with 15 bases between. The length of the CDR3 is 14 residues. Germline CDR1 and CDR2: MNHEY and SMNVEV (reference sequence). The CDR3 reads CASSYLLAGHEQFF. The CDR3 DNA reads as TGTGCCAGCAGTTATCTCTTGGCAGGGCATGAGCAGTTCTTC.

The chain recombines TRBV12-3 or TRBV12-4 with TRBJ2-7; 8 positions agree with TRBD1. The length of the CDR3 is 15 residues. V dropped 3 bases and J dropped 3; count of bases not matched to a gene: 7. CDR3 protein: CASSFGQGGFYEQYF. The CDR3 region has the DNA TGTGCCAGCAGTTTCGGACAGGGTGGGTTCTACGAGCAGTACTTC.

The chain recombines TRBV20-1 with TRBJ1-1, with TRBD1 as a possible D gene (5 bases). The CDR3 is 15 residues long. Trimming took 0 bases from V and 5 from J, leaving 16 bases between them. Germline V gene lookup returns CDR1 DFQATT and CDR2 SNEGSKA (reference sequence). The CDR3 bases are TGCAGTGCTAGAGATCGGGACTTGGGGGGAACTGAAGCTTTCTTT. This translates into CSARDRDLGGTEAFF.

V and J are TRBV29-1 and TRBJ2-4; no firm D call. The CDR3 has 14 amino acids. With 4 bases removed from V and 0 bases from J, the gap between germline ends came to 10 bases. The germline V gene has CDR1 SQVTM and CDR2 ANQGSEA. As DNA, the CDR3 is TGCAGCGTTGTGGCGGTTCTAGCCAAAAACATTCAGTACTTC. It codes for CSVVAVLAKNIQYF.

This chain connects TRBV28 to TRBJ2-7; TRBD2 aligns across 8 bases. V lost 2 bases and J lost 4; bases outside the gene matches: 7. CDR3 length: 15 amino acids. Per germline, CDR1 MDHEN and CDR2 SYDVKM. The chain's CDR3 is CASSLSAGGGYEQYF. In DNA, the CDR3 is TGTGCCAGCAGTTTAAGTGCGGGGGGTGGATACGAGCAGTACTTC.

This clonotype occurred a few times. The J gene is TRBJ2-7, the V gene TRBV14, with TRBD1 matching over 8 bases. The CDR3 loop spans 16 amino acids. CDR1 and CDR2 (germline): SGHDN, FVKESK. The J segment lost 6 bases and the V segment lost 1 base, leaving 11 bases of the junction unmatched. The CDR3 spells CASSQVVPGGYSEQYF. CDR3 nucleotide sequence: TGTGCCAGCAGCCAAGTCGTCCCAGGGGGCTATAGCGAGCAGTACTTC.

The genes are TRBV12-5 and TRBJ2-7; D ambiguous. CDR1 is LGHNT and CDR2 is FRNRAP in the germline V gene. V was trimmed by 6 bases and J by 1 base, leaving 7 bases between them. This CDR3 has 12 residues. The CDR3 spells CASGFTSYEQYF. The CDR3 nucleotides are TGTGCTAGTGGCTTCACTTCCTACGAGCAGTACTTC. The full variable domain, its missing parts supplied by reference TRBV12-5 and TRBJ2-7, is DARVTQTPRHKVTEMGQEVTMRCQPILGHNTVFWYRQTMMQGLELLAYFRNRAPLDDSGMPKDRFSAEMPDATLATLKIQPSEPRDSAVYFCASGFTSYEQYFGPGTRLTVT.

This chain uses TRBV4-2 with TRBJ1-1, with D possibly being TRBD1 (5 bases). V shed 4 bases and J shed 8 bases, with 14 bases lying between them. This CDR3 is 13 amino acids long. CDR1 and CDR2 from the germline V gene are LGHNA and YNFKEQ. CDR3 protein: CASSRKQEAEAFF. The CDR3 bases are TGTGCCAGCAGCCGTAAACAGGAGGCCGAAGCTTTCTTT.

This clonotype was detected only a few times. Written as DNA, the CDR3 is TGTGCCAGCAGCTTCGGACTGGGCGCACGCGCAGATACGCAGTATTTT. This sequence encodes CASSFGLGARADTQYF. The rearrangement links TRBV7-2 to TRBJ2-3; a weak D match, TRBD2 (5 bases). The CDR3 runs 16 residues. Germline loops: CDR1 SGHTA, CDR2 FQGNSA. V dropped 3 bases and J dropped 4 bases, with 17 bases sitting between them.

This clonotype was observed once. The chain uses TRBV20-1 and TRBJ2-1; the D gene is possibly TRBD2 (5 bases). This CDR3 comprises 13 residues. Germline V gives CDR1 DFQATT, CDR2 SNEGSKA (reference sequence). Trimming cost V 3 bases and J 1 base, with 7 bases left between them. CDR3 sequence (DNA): TGCAGTGCTAGTAGAGGGTCCTACAATGAGCAGTTCTTC. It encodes CSASRGSYNEQFF.

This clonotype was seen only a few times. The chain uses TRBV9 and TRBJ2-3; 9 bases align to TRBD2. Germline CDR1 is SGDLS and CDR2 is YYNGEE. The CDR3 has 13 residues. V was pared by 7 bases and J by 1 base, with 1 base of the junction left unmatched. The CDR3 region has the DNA TGTGCCAGCCAGCGGGGGGGCACAGATACGCAGTATTTT. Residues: CASQRGGTDTQYF.

CDR3 sequence (DNA): TGCGCCAGCAGCCAAGAATCGAGGGTCCTCTACAATGAGCAGTTCTTC. This encodes CASSQESRVLYNEQFF. The chain links TRBV4-1 to TRBJ2-5; a possible D gene is TRBD2 (5 bases). The assigned J gene may be wrong: the sequence end matches TRBJ2-1 better. Germline assignment: CDR1 MGHRA and CDR2 YSYEKL. CDR3 length: 16 amino acids.

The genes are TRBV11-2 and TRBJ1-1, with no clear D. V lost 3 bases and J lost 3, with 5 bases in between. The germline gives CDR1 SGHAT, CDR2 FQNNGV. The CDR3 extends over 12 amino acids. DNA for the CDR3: TGTGCCAGCAGCTTTTCGGACACTGAAGCTTTCTTT. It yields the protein CASSFSDTEAFF.

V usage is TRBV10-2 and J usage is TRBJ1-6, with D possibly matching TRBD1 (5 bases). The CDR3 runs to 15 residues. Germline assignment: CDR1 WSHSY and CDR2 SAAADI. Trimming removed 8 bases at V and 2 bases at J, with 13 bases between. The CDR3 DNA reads TGCGCCAGCTACACAGGCTCCCCCTATAATTCACCCCTCCACTTT. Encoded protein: CASYTGSPYNSPLHF.

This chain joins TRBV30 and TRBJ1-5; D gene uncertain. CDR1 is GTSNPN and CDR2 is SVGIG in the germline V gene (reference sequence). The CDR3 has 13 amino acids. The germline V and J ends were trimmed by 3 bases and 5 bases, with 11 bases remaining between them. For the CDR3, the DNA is TGTGCCTGGAGGGTGAACCCGGATCAGCCCCAGCATTTT. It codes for CAWRVNPDQPQHF.